This T cell receptor (beta chain) was profiled in a study of blood T cell repertoires in COVID-19. V was pared by 3 bases and J by 1 base, with 5 bases of the junction left unmatched. Germline CDR1 and CDR2: SEHNR and FQNEAQ (reference sequence). The CDR3 extends over 15 amino acids. Per the authors' pipeline: Reference gene primer amplification yielded estimated nucleated cell counts. Assay used: immunoSEQ multiplex PCR; TCRdb lists only in-frame clones, some missing. D and trimming were read from the DNA, whereas the V and J calls and clone size are those reported in that table. The repertoire holds some 90,000 clones, with 72% as singletons.

The source is a woman aged 60-75 years in a cohort sampled during active or convalescent COVID-19. The chain is built from TRBV7-9 and TRBJ1-1; 7 nucleotides line up with TRBD1. The specimen sequenced was peripheral blood. Written as DNA, the CDR3 is TGTGCCAGCAGCTTTGACAGGGATCGGAACACTGAAGCTTTCTTT. This sequence encodes CASSFDRDRNTEAFF.